Listed here are 32 T cell receptor beta chains from one sample, sequenced in a study of blood T cell repertoires in COVID-19. The method was immunoSEQ multiplex PCR; TCRdb's version includes in-frame clones alone and lacks a portion of them. Among some 100,000 clones, 80% to 90% were seen once, and the ten largest hold 2% to 3%. Sequencing was carried out using PBMCs or T cells enriched from blood (not recorded which). The receptors were sampled from a woman aged 45-65 years who had recovered from COVID-19.

The chain employs TRBV30 and TRBJ2-1; TRBD2 aligns across 9 bases. V lost 1 base and J lost 6; bases outside the gene matches: 4. The germline CDR1 and CDR2 sequences are GTSNPN and SVGIG (reference sequence). CDR3 length: 14 residues. CDR3 DNA: TGTGCCTGGAGTGGTGGACTAGCGTTCAATGAGCAGTTCTTC. As protein: CAWSGGLAFNEQFF. The full variable domain, its missing parts supplied by reference TRBV30 and TRBJ2-1, is SQTIHQWPATLVQPVGSPLSLECTVEGTSNPNLYWYRQAAGRGLQLLFYSVGIGQISSEVPQNLSASRPQDRQFILSSKKLLLSDSGFYLCAWSGGLAFNEQFFGPGTRLTVL.

V is TRBV6-2 or TRBV6-3 and J is TRBJ1-4; weak D call: TRBD1 (5 bases). V was cut by 4 bases and J by 4 bases, with 22 bases left in between. Germline assignment: CDR1 MNHEY and CDR2 SVGEGT. The CDR3 extends over 18 amino acids. The CDR3 protein is CASSSYFPSTAFNEKLFF. For the CDR3, the DNA is TGTGCCAGCAGTTCCTACTTCCCTTCGACAGCCTTTAATGAAAAACTGTTTTTT.

This chain joins TRBV6-5 and TRBJ2-5, with D possibly matching TRBD2 (7 bases). This CDR3 is built from 14 residues. Germline V gene sequence: CDR1 MNHEY, CDR2 SVGAGI. V was clipped by 7 bases and J by 5 bases, with 17 bases between them. The CDR3 coding sequence is TGTGCCAGCACTGGGGGGGGGCTAGGGGAGACCCAGTACTTC. This translates into CASTGGGLGETQYF.

The gene calls are TRBV28 and TRBJ1-1, with 7 bases aligning to TRBD1. Germline CDR1 MDHEN, CDR2 SYDVKM. V was clipped by 10 bases and J by 2 bases; unmatched bases: 22. This CDR3 spans 18 amino acids. The CDR3 nucleotides read TGTGCCACCATATCCCCTGACAGGGTATATTTCCCTAACACTGAAGCTTTCTTT. This sequence encodes CATISPDRVYFPNTEAFF. Together with reference TRBV28 and TRBJ1-1, the CDR3 gives the full variable domain: DVKVTQSSRYLVKRTGEKVFLECVQDMDHENMFWYRQDPGLGLRLIYFSYDVKMKEKGDIPEGYSVSREKKERFSLILESASTNQTSMYLCATISPDRVYFPNTEAFFGQGTRLTVV.

V gene TRBV11-2 combines with J gene TRBJ2-7, with 12 positions matching TRBD1. CDR1 and CDR2 from the germline V gene are SGHAT and FQNNGV. Trimming cost V 1 base and J 5 bases; bases outside gene matches: 9. This CDR3 has 17 residues. The CDR3 DNA reads as TGTGCCAGCAGCTTAGGACCGGGACAGGGGGCGCTAAACGAGCAGTACTTC. Its translation: CASSLGPGQGALNEQYF.

The chain uses TRBV19 and TRBJ2-5; 9 nucleotides agree with TRBD1. V was clipped by 6 bases and J by 6 bases; unmatched bases: 8. Germline values: CDR1 LNHDA, CDR2 SQIVND (reference sequence). The CDR3 is 14 residues long. The CDR3 DNA sequence: TGTGCCAGTAGGCCTACAGGGGGCAAGAAGACCCAGTACTTC. It codes for CASRPTGGKKTQYF.

This clone turned up a few times. This chain uses TRBV9 with TRBJ1-1; perhaps TRBD1 as D (5 bases). Germline V gene data show CDR1 as SGDLS and CDR2 as YYNGEE. The germline V and J ends were trimmed by 2 bases and 0 bases, with 8 bases remaining between them. The CDR3 is made up of 14 amino acids. CDR3 amino acids: CASSVTGMNTEAFF. DNA of the CDR3: TGTGCCAGCAGCGTCACAGGTATGAACACTGAAGCTTTCTTT.

The V gene is TRBV19, the J gene TRBJ2-2, with 9 bases identical to TRBD1. Germline trimming cut 3 bases from V and 7 bases from J; bases unmatched to any gene: 15. Germline CDR1 reads LNHDA; CDR2 reads SQIVND (reference sequence). This CDR3 contains 18 residues. The CDR3 sequence: CASSIAHEYRGRGGELFF. In nucleotides, the CDR3 is TGTGCCAGTAGTATTGCGCATGAGTACAGGGGGCGCGGCGGGGAGCTGTTTTTT.

The chain uses TRBV29-1 and TRBJ2-3; 9 nucleotides line up with TRBD2. Germline CDR1 reads SQVTM; CDR2 reads ANQGSEA. After removal of 4 bases from V and 6 bases from J, the junction contained 11 bases not matched to a gene. The CDR3 loop spans 15 amino acids. The CDR3 region is CSVAGLASASDTQYF. CDR3 sequence (DNA): TGCAGCGTTGCCGGACTAGCGTCCGCGTCCGATACGCAGTATTTT.

The V gene is TRBV7-2, the J gene TRBJ2-7, with D perhaps matching TRBD2 (7 bases). The V end was cut by 4 bases, the J end by 7 bases, with 14 bases between. The germline V gene encodes CDR1 SGHTA and CDR2 FQGNSA. This CDR3 spans 13 amino acids. The CDR3 reads CASSSAGAGEQYF. The CDR3 nucleotides are TGTGCCAGCAGCTCCGCGGGGGCGGGGGAGCAGTACTTC.

The CDR3 DNA reads TGTGCCAGCAGCCTAGGACAGACAGAGACCCAGTACTTC. Protein product: CASSLGQTETQYF. The chain combines TRBV5-6 with TRBJ2-5, with D possibly matching TRBD1 (6 bases). This CDR3 spans 13 amino acids. V gave up 4 bases and J gave up 4 bases, with 11 bases separating them. Germline lookup yields CDR1 SGHDT and CDR2 YYEEEE.

The gene calls are TRBV4-1 and TRBJ2-7, with TRBD2 identical over 9 bases. The ends lost 4 bases at V and 3 bases at J; junction bases unmatched: 4. The germline V gene encodes CDR1 MGHRA and CDR2 YSYEKL. The CDR3 has 14 amino acids. The chain's CDR3 is CASSPRTSDYEQYF. In DNA, the CDR3 is TGCGCCAGCAGCCCCCGGACTAGCGACTACGAGCAGTACTTC.

V usage is TRBV3-1 (or the pseudogene TRBV3-2) and J usage is TRBJ1-1; D gene uncertain. Germline loops: CDR1 LGHDT, CDR2 YNNKEL (reference sequence). Deletions cut 0 bases from V and 3 bases from J, with 11 bases between. The CDR3 spans 15 residues. The CDR3: CASSQDAGTYTEAFF. CDR3 in DNA: TGTGCCAGCAGCCAAGATGCGGGTACGTACACTGAAGCTTTCTTT.

The rearrangement links TRBV3-1 (or the pseudogene TRBV3-2) to TRBJ1-3, with a weak D call TRBD1 (6 bases). Germline CDR1 LGHDT, CDR2 YNNKEL (reference sequence). This CDR3 has 14 amino acids. The V end lost 4 bases, the J end lost 7 bases, and 14 bases lay between the germline ends. Here the CDR3 reads CASSLGQNWNTIYF. The CDR3 DNA reads TGTGCCAGCAGCCTCGGACAGAACTGGAACACCATATATTTT.

This chain links TRBV11-2 with TRBJ2-7; no firm D call. CDR1 is SGHAT, CDR2 FQNNGV, per germline. This CDR3 region has 12 residues. Trimming pared 2 bases from V and 10 bases from J, leaving 12 bases between. CDR3 residues: CASSLYARGQYF. The CDR3 DNA sequence: TGTGCCAGCAGCTTATATGCGCGAGGCCAGTACTTC.

In this sample, this clone turned up a few times. The chain has TRBV12-3 or TRBV12-4 and TRBJ1-1, with 7 bases identical to TRBD1. Trimming removed 3 bases from V and 11 bases from J; junction bases left unmatched: 9. The CDR3 length is 13 residues. The CDR3 loop is CASSFGDSYDAFF. The CDR3 nucleotides read TGTGCCAGCAGTTTTGGGGACAGCTATGATGCTTTCTTT.

This clone was observed a handful of times. The CDR3 coding sequence is TGCGCCAGCAGTGAAAGGGTGGACAGCTCTGGGGCCAACGTCCTGACTTTC. Its protein product is CASSERVDSSGANVLTF. The V gene is TRBV10-1, the J gene TRBJ2-6; D may be TRBD1 (6 bases). CDR3 length: 17 amino acids. Germline values: CDR1 WNHNN, CDR2 SYGVQD (reference sequence). Deletions cut 3 bases from V and 0 bases from J, with 12 bases between.

J is TRBJ2-2 and V is TRBV6-1; perhaps TRBD1 as D (6 bases). The V end was cut by 3 bases, the J end by 4 bases, with 12 bases between. This CDR3 has 15 amino acids. In germline, CDR1 is MNHNS, CDR2 SASEGT. CDR3 DNA: TGTGCCAGCAGTGAGCGGGCCAGGGGCACCGGGGAGCTGTTTTTT. It codes for CASSERARGTGELFF.

The chain has TRBV7-3 and TRBJ1-1; 7 positions agree with TRBD1. This CDR3 is 14 amino acids long. Germline CDR1 SGHTA, CDR2 FQGTGA. V lost 4 bases, J lost 5 bases, and 7 bases stayed unmatched. CDR3 protein: CASSSTGSGTEAFF. For the CDR3, the DNA is TGTGCCAGCAGCTCGACAGGGTCCGGTACTGAAGCTTTCTTT.

This clone came up many times. J is TRBJ1-2 and V is TRBV10-2; 7 bases line up with TRBD1. Germline values: CDR1 WSHSY, CDR2 SAAADI. This CDR3 contains 18 residues. After removal of 6 bases from V and 7 bases from J, the junction contained 23 bases not matched to a gene. The CDR3 protein is CASRPPIGQASVRFGYTF. DNA for the CDR3: TGCGCCAGCAGACCCCCCATAGGACAGGCATCGGTTCGTTTTGGCTACACCTTC.

The rearrangement joins TRBV7-2 to TRBJ1-2; D perhaps matches TRBD1 (5 bases). Looked up from germline, CDR1 is SGHTA and CDR2 is FQGNSA. The CDR3 loop spans 13 amino acids. V lost 1 base to trimming and J lost 8 bases, with 11 bases between them. CDR3: CASSLERGAGYTF. The CDR3 DNA reads TGTGCCAGCAGCTTAGAAAGGGGTGCGGGCTACACCTTC.

This chain uses TRBV21-1 with TRBJ2-7; the D call of TRBD1 is as the table states it, not checked on the DNA. TRBV21-1 is termed a pseudogene. CDR3 length: 16 residues. CDR3 nucleotides: TGTGCCAGCAGCAAAGTCGGACGGGACATCGGCTACGAGCAGTACTTC. Protein product: CASSKVGRDIGYEQYF.

The V gene is TRBV5-1, the J gene TRBJ2-7; weak D call: TRBD2 (5 bases). Trimming took 4 bases from V and 5 from J, leaving 16 bases between them. This CDR3 spans 14 amino acids. The V gene's germline CDR1 is SGHRS and CDR2 YFSETQ. Written as DNA, the CDR3 is TGCGCCAGCAGCCCCCGGCGCCTGGAGGACGAGCAGTACTTC. This sequence encodes CASSPRRLEDEQYF. Drawing the rest from reference TRBV5-1 and TRBJ2-7, the complete variable domain is KAGVTQTPRYLIKTRGQQVTLSCSPISGHRSVSWYQQTPGQGLQFLFEYFSETQRNKGNFPGRFSGRQFSNSRSEMNVSTLELGDSALYLCASSPRRLEDEQYFGPGTRLTVT.

The J gene is TRBJ1-5, the V gene TRBV12-3 or TRBV12-4, with no clear D. This CDR3 is built from 12 residues. V lost 6 bases, J lost 10 bases, and 13 bases lay in between. Here the CDR3 reads CASSPGEDPQHF. In DNA form, the CDR3 reads TGTGCCAGCAGCCCCGGGGAGGATCCCCAGCATTTT.

V and J are TRBV28 and TRBJ1-2; TRBD1 matches 9 bases. There are 16 residues in the CDR3. Unmatched junction bases numbered 7, after V lost 5 bases and J lost 0 bases. Germline-derived CDR1 and CDR2 are MDHEN and SYDVKM. This CDR3 is CASSGRDRATNYGYTF. The CDR3, as DNA: TGTGCCAGCAGTGGCCGGGACAGGGCAACTAACTATGGCTACACCTTC.

CDR3 nucleotides: TGTGCCACAAAGGGGGTTGGCAATCAGCCCCAGCATTTT. It is translated as CATKGVGNQPQHF. The chain joins TRBV25-1 to TRBJ1-5; D is perhaps TRBD1 (6 bases). This CDR3 contains 13 residues. With 10 bases removed from V and 2 bases from J, the gap between germline ends came to 12 bases. The germline gives CDR1 MGHDK, CDR2 SYGVNS.

This sequence joins TRBV5-1 and TRBJ1-1; TRBD1 aligns across 12 bases. This CDR3 is 18 amino acids long. Germline assignment: CDR1 SGHRS and CDR2 YFSETQ. V trimming: 2 bases; J trimming: 5 bases; junction bases outside the gene matches: 13. The CDR3 reads CASSFTPGQGADLTEAFF. The CDR3, as DNA: TGCGCCAGCAGCTTCACCCCGGGACAGGGGGCGGACCTTACTGAAGCTTTCTTT.

V is TRBV30 and J is TRBJ2-1; 9 bases map to TRBD2. V dropped 2 bases and J dropped 4; count of bases not matched to a gene: 6. This CDR3 has 15 residues. CDR1 and CDR2 (germline): GTSNPN, SVGIG (reference sequence). CDR3 bases: TGTGCCTGGAGTCAGGGTAGCGGGAGTTACAATGAGCAGTTCTTC. This gives the protein CAWSQGSGSYNEQFF.

Written as DNA, the CDR3 is TGTGCCAGCAGGGGGGGGGCCGTAGATACGCAGTATTTT. Translating it yields CASRGGAVDTQYF. V is TRBV2 and J is TRBJ2-3; possibly TRBD2 for D (7 bases). Per the germline V gene, CDR1 is SNHLY and CDR2 is FYNNEI. The V end was cut by 6 bases, the J end by 5 bases, with 12 bases between. There are 13 residues in the CDR3.

V gene TRBV5-5 combines with J gene TRBJ2-7, with a weak D call TRBD2 (6 bases). Germline V gene sequence: CDR1 SGHKS, CDR2 YYEKEE (reference sequence). With 0 bases removed from V and 5 bases from J, the gap between germline ends came to 6 bases. CDR3 length: 12 amino acids. The CDR3 loop reads CASSLGGDEQYF. CDR3 sequence (DNA): TGTGCCAGCAGCTTGGGGGGGGACGAGCAGTACTTC.

This clone showed up just a few times. The rearrangement uses TRBV5-1 and TRBJ1-2, with 8 bases identical to TRBD1. The CDR3 is 14 residues long. The germline gives CDR1 SGHRS, CDR2 YFSETQ. V lost 4 bases and J lost 7; bases outside the gene matches: 9. The CDR3 is CASSPEDRVRGYTF. DNA for the CDR3: TGCGCCAGCAGCCCCGAGGACAGGGTGCGTGGCTACACCTTC.

The gene calls are TRBV2 and TRBJ1-6, with 7 bases lining up with TRBD1. Per germline, CDR1 SNHLY and CDR2 FYNNEI. Trimming removed 5 bases from V and 7 bases from J; junction bases left unmatched: 8. CDR3 length equals 15 residues. CDR3 loop: CASSSQGDGNSPLHF. In nucleotides, the CDR3 is TGTGCCAGCAGTAGTCAGGGGGACGGCAATTCACCCCTCCACTTT.